Presented here are 30 T cell receptor beta chains from one specimen sequenced in a study of blood T cells in healthy people across ages. A second PCR, run for about 6 to 11 cycles, used a sample-barcoded 5' primer plus a J-beta primer mix. TCRdb reprocessed the 5' RACE reads via MiXCR and lists one record per CDR3 protein. The table includes 1.8 million or so distinct CDR3 sequences, roughly two fifths detected once. Specimen: blood. These receptors all come from a human donor in good health.

Of note for this clonotype: A much larger clone differs by one base, so this may be a read error. This chain joins TRBV6-4 and TRBJ2-2; D is possibly TRBD2 (5 bases). CDR1 is MRHNA and CDR2 is SNTAGT in the germline V gene. The CDR3 is 15 residues long. The CDR3 DNA reads TGTACCAGCAGTGTAGAGGGTTCGAACACCGGGGAGCTGTTTTTT. This gives the protein CTSSVEGSNTGELFF.

This chain links TRBV11-2 with TRBJ2-1; 10 bases agree with TRBD2. V shed 5 bases, J shed 7 bases, and the junction held 11 bases outside the gene matches. The CDR3 is 16 amino acids. Looked up from germline, CDR1 is SGHAT and CDR2 is FQNNGV. CDR3 DNA sequence: TGTGCCAGCAGCACTGTAGCGGGGGGCGGGTCTAATGAGCAGTTCTTC. Encoded protein: CASSTVAGGGSNEQFF.

This clonotype has a handful of counts. The chain uses TRBV24-1 and TRBJ2-3, with D possibly matching TRBD2 (6 bases). Looked up from germline, CDR1 is KGHDR and CDR2 is SFDVKD. The CDR3 spans 18 residues. V lost 3 bases and J 4 bases, leaving 22 bases between the germline ends. The CDR3 coding sequence is TGTGCCACCAGTGATGACGGGTCCACCCGGAGGGGCGCAGATACGCAGTATTTT. Protein product: CATSDDGSTRRGADTQYF.

This clonotype has just a few counts. The chain has TRBV20-1 and TRBJ1-2; TRBD1 agrees at 7 bases. The CDR3 has 15 residues. With 1 base clipped from V and 4 bases from J, the junction kept 9 bases outside the gene matches. CDR1 and CDR2 from the germline V gene are DFQATT and SNEGSKA (reference sequence). The CDR3 is CSARVRDSEIYGYTF. CDR3 coding DNA: TGCAGTGCTAGAGTTCGGGACAGCGAAATCTATGGCTACACCTTC.

This chain uses TRBV3-1 with TRBJ1-2; the match to TRBD1 covers 7 bases. V shed 2 bases and J 7 bases; nucleotides not matched to a gene: 4. The CDR3 spans 13 residues. The V gene's germline CDR1 is LGHDT and CDR2 YNNKEL (reference sequence). The CDR3 bases are TGTGCCAGCAGCCAACAGGGGGTCGGTGGCTACACCTTC. Its translation: CASSQQGVGGYTF.

With respect to this clonotype: The junction departs from the called germline gene at one end, perhaps through a read error. The chain carries TRBV7-2 and TRBJ2-5; 10 nucleotides align to TRBD2. The CDR3 covers 16 residues. Germline V gene data show CDR1 as SGHTA and CDR2 as FQGNSA. The CDR3 DNA is TGTGCCAGCAGCTTACTCAGCGGGGGGGCAGTGGAGACCCGGTACTTC. Protein: CASSLLSGGAVETRYF. The full variable domain, rest sourced from reference TRBV7-2 and TRBJ2-5, is GAGVSQSPSNKVTEKGKDVELRCDPISGHTALYWYRQSLGQGLEFLIYFQGNSAPDKSGLPSDRFSAERTGGSVSTLTIQRTQQEDSAVYLCASSLLSGGAVETRYFGPGTRLLVL.

This clonotype was recorded once. An end of the junction does not agree with germline; a read error may underlie this. The gene calls are TRBV6-2 or TRBV6-3 and TRBJ1-1; tentatively, D is TRBD1 (5 bases). This CDR3 comprises 11 residues. Germline V CDR1 and CDR2: MNHEY, SVGEGT. CDR3 sequence: CTSTGNTEAFF. The CDR3 DNA reads as TGTACCAGTACAGGGAACACTGAAGCTTTCTTT.

The rearrangement uses TRBV19 and TRBJ2-6; 11 nucleotides align to TRBD1. Germline V lookup: CDR1 LNHDA, CDR2 SQIVND (reference sequence). The junction had 6 bases not matched to a gene; V was cut back by 5 bases and J by 3 bases. The CDR3 consists of 17 residues. The CDR3 coding sequence is TGTGCCAGTAGTCAACGGACAGGGGGCGTTGGGGCCAACGTCCTGACTTTC. It yields the protein CASSQRTGGVGANVLTF.

This chain joins TRBV6-5 and TRBJ1-2, with 8 bases aligning to TRBD1. This CDR3 contains 15 residues. Germline V gives CDR1 MNHEY, CDR2 SVGAGI. The junction had 4 bases not matched to a gene; V was cut back by 4 bases and J by 0 bases. CDR3 in amino acids: CASSSGGFSNYGYTF. CDR3 in DNA: TGTGCCAGCAGTTCAGGGGGCTTTTCTAACTATGGCTACACCTTC.

V usage is TRBV5-1 and J usage is TRBJ2-4; TRBD2 agrees at 7 bases. This CDR3 comprises 16 residues. Germline trimming cut 0 bases from V and 5 bases from J; bases unmatched to any gene: 8. CDR1 and CDR2 (germline): SGHRS, YFSETQ. The CDR3 reads CASSLAGEGLENIQYF. Here the CDR3 DNA reads TGCGCCAGCAGCTTGGCCGGGGAGGGGTTAGAAAACATTCAGTACTTC.

This clonotype was counted a few times. J is TRBJ2-7 and V is TRBV6-2 or TRBV6-3; D is perhaps TRBD1 or TRBD2 (5 bases each). Germline V gene data show CDR1 as MNHEY and CDR2 as SVGEGT. V lost 6 bases and J lost 3, with 12 bases in between. This CDR3 has 13 amino acids. CDR3 nucleotide sequence: TGTGCCAGCAGCTCCGGGGACCACTACGAGCAGTACTTC. This encodes CASSSGDHYEQYF.

The chain combines TRBV5-6 with TRBJ2-7, with D unclear. CDR1 and CDR2 (germline): SGHDT, YYEEEE. The germline V and J ends were trimmed by 4 bases and 5 bases, with 10 bases remaining between them. This CDR3 is 12 amino acids long. CDR3 bases: TGTGCCAGCAGCCATCCTCGGAACGAGCAGTACTTC. It codes for CASSHPRNEQYF.

The chain carries TRBV7-2 and TRBJ2-7; 7 positions match TRBD2. The last part of the DNA fits TRBJ2-5 better; the J call may be wrong. Germline CDR1 SGHTA, CDR2 FQGNSA. CDR3 length equals 16 residues. CDR3 protein: CASSLALAGVWETQYF. CDR3 nucleotides: TGTGCCAGCAGCTTAGCGCTGGCGGGGGTTTGGGAGACCCAGTACTTC.

J is TRBJ2-3 and V is TRBV5-5, with TRBD2 as a possible D gene (5 bases). The germline V and J ends were trimmed by 2 bases and 2 bases, with 12 bases remaining between them. The CDR3 runs to 15 residues. The germline gives CDR1 SGHKS, CDR2 YYEKEE (reference sequence). CDR3 residues: CASSFQAETTDTQYF. DNA for the CDR3: TGTGCCAGCAGCTTCCAAGCGGAGACCACAGATACGCAGTATTTT.

V is TRBV12-3 or TRBV12-4 and J is TRBJ2-1, with 8 bases that match TRBD2. The trim removed 8 bases at V and 7 bases at J, leaving 4 bases unmatched. This CDR3 comprises 12 residues. The CDR3 region has the DNA TGTGCCAGCGCTGGACTAGCTAATGAGCAGTTCTTC. Translating gives CASAGLANEQFF.

This clonotype has only a few counts. The chain is built from TRBV20-1 and TRBJ2-1, with 9 bases lining up with TRBD1. The end of the DNA aligns better with TRBJ2-7, so the J call may be wrong. The CDR3 is made up of 15 amino acids. Germline lookup yields CDR1 DFQATT and CDR2 SNEGSKA (reference sequence). The chain's CDR3 is CSARGWRDRVNEQYF. CDR3 coding DNA: TGCAGTGCTAGAGGTTGGCGGGACAGGGTGAATGAGCAGTACTTC.

This clonotype turned up a few times. The rearrangement joins TRBV12-3 or TRBV12-4 to TRBJ2-5, with TRBD1 matching over 11 bases. The J call may be incorrect, as the DNA end agrees better with TRBJ2-7. The CDR3 loop spans 14 amino acids. As DNA, the CDR3 is TGTGCCAGCAGTCCGCAGGGACAGGGGGTCGAGCAGTACTTC. Translated: CASSPQGQGVEQYF.

CDR3: CASSHPFGEVKNIQYF. For the CDR3, the DNA is TGCGCCAGCAGCCATCCGTTCGGGGAAGTCAAAAACATTCAGTACTTC. The chain combines TRBV4-1 with TRBJ2-4, with D tentatively TRBD2 (5 bases). This CDR3 region has 16 residues. The germline CDR1 and CDR2 sequences are MGHRA and YSYEKL. The V end lost 3 bases, the J end lost 3 bases, and 15 bases lay between the germline ends.

The V call is TRBV3-1, the J call TRBJ2-3, with TRBD2 matching over 8 bases. The CDR3 sequence is 17 residues long. Germline trimming cut 4 bases from V and 3 bases from J; bases unmatched to any gene: 12. CDR1 and CDR2 (germline): LGHDT, YNNKEL (reference sequence). In DNA, the CDR3 is TGTGCCAGCAGCCTACCCCCGGCGGGGGGAATTACAGATACGCAGTATTTT. It specifies CASSLPPAGGITDTQYF.

Notes on this clonotype: Compared with germline, one end of the junction differs, possibly owing to a read error. The chain links TRBV7-7 to TRBJ2-1, with 12 positions matching TRBD2. Germline CDR1 SSHAT, CDR2 FNYEAQ (reference sequence). The CDR3 runs to 14 residues. This chain's CDR3 is CASSASGGVNEQFF. The CDR3 nucleotides are TGTGCTAGCAGCGCTAGCGGGGGGGTCAATGAGCAGTTCTTC.

In this sample, this clonotype turned up a few times. The rearrangement uses TRBV28 and TRBJ2-7; D is possibly TRBD2 (5 bases). With 6 bases removed from V and 3 bases from J, the gap between germline ends came to 9 bases. Germline V lookup: CDR1 MDHEN, CDR2 SYDVKM. The CDR3 runs 12 residues. CDR3 residues: CASSGLIYEQYF. In DNA, the CDR3 is TGTGCCAGCAGCGGACTGATCTACGAGCAGTACTTC.

The chain couples TRBV12-3 or TRBV12-4 to TRBJ1-1; a possible D gene is TRBD1 (5 bases). Trimming cost V 3 bases and J 4 bases, with 15 bases left between them. The length of the CDR3 is 15 residues. CDR3 coding DNA: TGTGCCAGCAGTTTGAGGGGCGAATCCAGCACTGAAGCTTTCTTT. Its protein product is CASSLRGESSTEAFF.

As to this clonotype: Possible read error: a much larger clone is one base away. The chain combines TRBV7-2 with TRBJ2-3; TRBD2 agrees at 11 bases. Germline-derived CDR1 and CDR2 are SGHTA and FQGNSA. This CDR3 is built from 16 residues. The CDR3 sequence is CASSSALAGGTDAQYF. The CDR3 DNA reads TGTGCCAGCAGCTCAGCTCTAGCGGGGGGCACAGATGCGCAGTATTTT. Based on the CDR3 plus reference TRBV7-2 and TRBJ2-3, the full variable domain is GAGVSQSPSNKVTEKGKDVELRCDPISGHTALYWYRQSLGQGLEFLIYFQGNSAPDKSGLPSDRFSAERTGGSVSTLTIQRTQQEDSAVYLCASSSALAGGTDAQYFGPGTRLTVL.

The V gene is TRBV7-2, the J gene TRBJ1-2, with D possibly matching TRBD1 (5 bases). The CDR3 runs 16 residues. Germline V gene lookup returns CDR1 SGHTA and CDR2 FQGNSA. V lost 0 bases and J lost 5, with 16 bases in between. The CDR3 DNA reads as TGTGCCAGCAGCTTAGCTGCTTCCAGGGCTGTGTATGGCTACACCTTC. Protein sequence: CASSLAASRAVYGYTF.

This clonotype was counted between two and nine times. This chain uses TRBV20-1 with TRBJ2-3, with a weak D call TRBD1 (5 bases). There are 16 residues in the CDR3. Germline CDR1 and CDR2: DFQATT and SNEGSKA (reference sequence). The ends were cut back, 5 bases at V and 1 base at J, with 19 bases in the middle. The CDR3 sequence is CSASRTRADRTDTQYF. CDR3 nucleotides: TGCAGTGCTTCGCGGACCAGGGCAGACCGCACAGATACGCAGTATTTT.

This clonotype was detected ten times or more. This chain joins TRBV4-3 and TRBJ2-7, with TRBD2 identical over 9 bases. There are 16 residues in the CDR3. V shed 1 base, J shed 0 bases, and the junction held 4 bases outside the gene matches. The germline V gene encodes CDR1 LGHNA and CDR2 YSLEER. CDR3 coding DNA: TGCGCCAGCAGCCAAGTATTAGCGGGGGACTCCTACGAGCAGTACTTC. It specifies CASSQVLAGDSYEQYF.

The chain carries TRBV5-1 and TRBJ1-2, with 8 bases fitting TRBD1. The J segment lost 6 bases and the V segment lost 5 bases, leaving 12 bases of the junction unmatched. The CDR3 extends over 15 amino acids. Germline loops: CDR1 SGHRS, CDR2 YFSETQ. CDR3 sequence: CASRNLTGAQHGYTF. CDR3 in DNA: TGCGCCAGCAGGAACTTGACAGGGGCGCAACATGGCTACACCTTC. Looking up the rest from reference TRBV5-1 and TRBJ1-2 gives the full variable domain: KAGVTQTPRYLIKTRGQQVTLSCSPISGHRSVSWYQQTPGQGLQFLFEYFSETQRNKGNFPGRFSGRQFSNSRSEMNVSTLELGDSALYLCASRNLTGAQHGYTFGSGTRLTVV.

This clonotype was seen more than once but under ten times. This chain links TRBV6-6 with TRBJ2-7; D may correspond to TRBD1 or TRBD2 (5 bases each). This CDR3 has 12 amino acids. From germline, CDR1 is MNHNY and CDR2 SVGAGI (reference sequence). V was trimmed by 8 bases and J by 12 bases, leaving 20 bases between them. CDR3 residues: CASASNPGALYF. The CDR3 DNA is TGTGCCAGCGCCTCGAACCCCGGGGCTTTGTACTTC.

This clonotype was observed a few times. The V and J genes are TRBV4-2 and TRBJ2-1, with 9 nucleotides matching TRBD2. V lost 0 bases and J lost 2; bases outside the gene matches: 2. This CDR3 has 16 amino acids. Germline CDR1 reads LGHNA; CDR2 reads YNFKEQ. The CDR3 protein is CASSQDLAGAYNEQFF. The CDR3 DNA reads TGTGCCAGCAGCCAAGATTTAGCGGGGGCCTACAATGAGCAGTTCTTC.

Details on this clonotype: Relative to the germline gene, one junction end is altered; a read error may explain this. The genes are TRBV28 and TRBJ1-2; 7 bases line up with TRBD1. The CDR3 contains 12 residues. Germline-derived CDR1 and CDR2 are MDHEN and SYDVKM. This chain's CDR3 is CASTDRVYGDTF. The DNA for the CDR3 is TGTGCCAGCACTGACAGGGTCTATGGCGACACCTTC.